These T cell receptor beta chains were read from a single sample in a study of shared clonotypes between healthy human individuals. Clones were sequenced by immunoSEQ multiplex PCR, and TCRdb holds only the in-frame ones, with some missing. The data contain hundreds of thousands of clones, around 67% of them singletons. The sequencing sample was made of memory CD4+ T cells sorted from blood. These TCRs come from a woman between 25 and 40 years old in good health. Each CDR3 is given with its conserved first and last residue. Fields, in order: J gene, clone size, V gene, CDR3 protein. The size entry is marked missing in some rows and otherwise reads once, few, many or a size class.

TRBJ2-7	.	TRBV18	CASSPSEEQYF
TRBJ1-2	.	TRBV7-9	CASSLTDPGRVFGYTF
TRBJ2-3	.	TRBV11-2	CASSLGDVGFTDTQYF
TRBJ2-7	few	TRBV14	CASSVAGGGEQYF
TRBJ2-7	.	TRBV2	CAGERELGEQYF
TRBJ1-1	.	TRBV10-3	CAIRRLNTEAFF
TRBJ1-1	.	TRBV5-1	CASSLGGGMNTEAFF
TRBJ1-2	.	TRBV6-1	CASSEALRQGAWGYTF
TRBJ1-1	.	TRBV11-2	CASSSHRNTEAFF
TRBJ2-5	.	TRBV19	CASQDWGPSETQYF
TRBJ2-1	.	TRBV13	CASSLLAGSYNEQFF
TRBJ2-1	.	TRBV4-1	CASSQQEYNEQFF
TRBJ2-7	.	TRBV7-2	CASSFIAGGHEQYF
TRBJ1-5	.	TRBV6-4	CASTARDNQPQHF
TRBJ2-2	.	TRBV27	CASRLGFIDGTGELFF
TRBJ2-1	once	TRBV5-1	CASSLVQQGDEQFF
TRBJ2-3	.	TRBV25-1	CASEGDQGTTDTQYF
TRBJ2-3	.	TRBV4-1	CASSQETGRGDTQYF
TRBJ2-3	.	TRBV5-4	CASSNTDTQYF
TRBJ2-7	.	TRBV7-8	CASSLGPPPLLEQYF
TRBJ2-7	.	TRBV30	CAWSTGTGGYEQYF
TRBJ1-1	once	TRBV10-2	CASRPGGVLNTEAFF
TRBJ1-1	.	TRBV7-9	CASSLSPGINTEAFF
TRBJ2-3	.	TRBV2	CARRTSGSTDTQYF
TRBJ2-3	.	TRBV4-3	CASSQDSSAHTDTQYF
TRBJ2-2	.	TRBV11-2	CASSLHWGVETGELFF
TRBJ2-7	many	TRBV18	CASSSKTTKGYYGGDEQYF
TRBJ2-1	once	TRBV11-1	CASSRGGQGASEQFF
TRBJ2-1	.	TRBV7-6	CASSLGRTSGSSYNEQFF
TRBJ1-1	.	TRBV5-1	CASSNLSPGNTEAFF
TRBJ2-5	many	TRBV19	CASSIGYSEAQYF
TRBJ2-5	.	TRBV21-1	CASSKVAERYVREETQYF
TRBJ2-2	.	TRBV19	CASSQHQNTGELFF
TRBJ1-3	.	TRBV5-5	CASSGNSGGNTIYF
TRBJ1-2	.	TRBV28	CASTEAGQVFNGYTF
TRBJ2-7	.	TRBV28	CASQGPHSYEQYF
TRBJ2-7	.	TRBV4-2	CASSAVGLAGGLKYEQYF
TRBJ2-4	.	TRBV28	CASSSGGDQVIQYF
TRBJ2-7	.	TRBV13	CASSLMTSGSGEQYF
TRBJ1-2	.	TRBV6-5	CASSYLDRGGGYTF
TRBJ1-5	.	TRBV11-2	CASSFGSNQPQHF
TRBJ1-2	.	TRBV5-8	CASTRGDYGYTF
TRBJ2-3	.	TRBV2	CASSEVDYIPLGSTDTQYF
TRBJ2-1	few	TRBV5-1	CASSPNVPGAGGEQFF
TRBJ2-7	few	TRBV19	CASSIDLASGDEQYF
TRBJ1-1	.	TRBV4-1	CASSQSRQLNTEAFF
TRBJ2-7	.	TRBV19	CASSIGRSSYEQYF
TRBJ2-5	.	TRBV29-1	CSGGGEETQYF
TRBJ2-7	.	TRBV28	CASSGTLDRGTYEQYF
TRBJ1-1	.	TRBV5-1	CASSVGTENTEAFF